Listed below are T cell receptor beta chains from one sample, sequenced in a study of T cells in Graves' hyperthyroidism and ophthalmopathy. TCRdb analysed the multiplex PCR reads with MiXCR anew, one entry per CDR3 protein. Here the sample spans hundreds of thousands of distinct CDR3 sequences, more than 20% being singletons. Sequencing was carried out using blood. All receptors come from a man aged 25 to 45 with Graves' ophthalmopathy. The CDR3 runs from the conserved cysteine through the conserved F or W. D genes are given only for firm matches. Size values are once, few and many counts, or a class for expanded clones, and some rows have none.

size: .; V: TRBV2; D: TRBD2; J: TRBJ2-1; CDR3: CASSEGLAGGPNEQFF; DNA: TGTGCCAGCAGTGAAGGACTAGCGGGAGGTCCCAATGAGCAGTTCTTC
size: .; V: TRBV19; D: .; J: TRBJ2-3; CDR3: CASSTRQLTDTQYF; DNA: TGTGCCAGTAGTACCCGACAGCTCACAGATACGCAGTATTTT
size: many; V: TRBV20-1; D: .; J: TRBJ1-1; CDR3: CSARDLGNTEAFF; DNA: TGCAGTGCTAGAGATTTGGGGAACACTGAAGCTTTCTTT
size: .; V: TRBV7-2; D: TRBD2; J: TRBJ2-3; CDR3: CASSPPFSGSSTDTQYF; DNA: TGTGCCAGCAGCCCCCCGTTTAGCGGGAGTAGCACAGATACGCAGTATTTT
size: many; V: TRBV7-9; D: .; J: TRBJ2-3; CDR3: CASSPGEALTTDTQYF; DNA: TGTGCCAGCAGCCCAGGAGAGGCCCTCACCACAGATACGCAGTATTTT
size: .; V: TRBV20-1; D: TRBD1; J: TRBJ1-2; CDR3: CSARVPGDRLGYTF; DNA: TGCAGTGCTAGAGTCCCCGGGGACAGATTGGGCTACACCTTC
size: few; V: TRBV9; D: TRBD2; J: TRBJ2-1; CDR3: CASSVDGGRAGNEQFF; DNA: TGTGCCAGCAGCGTAGACGGCGGGAGGGCCGGGAATGAGCAGTTCTTC
size: few; V: TRBV6-1; D: .; J: TRBJ1-2; CDR3: CASRADSSRGYTF; DNA: TGTGCCAGCAGGGCCGACAGTTCCAGGGGCTACACCTTC
size: few; V: TRBV27; D: .; J: TRBJ1-5; CDR3: CASSLYINQPQHF; DNA: TGTGCCAGCAGTCTGTACATCAATCAGCCCCAGCATTTT
size: .; V: TRBV20-1; D: .; J: TRBJ2-6; CDR3: CSARAEGTGANVLTF; DNA: TGCAGTGCCCGAGCAGAGGGGACAGGGGCCAACGTCCTGACTTTC
size: few; V: TRBV7-8; D: .; J: TRBJ1-2; CDR3: CASSLRSINYGYTF; DNA: TGTGCCAGCAGCTTACGGAGTATTAACTATGGCTACACCTTC
size: .; V: TRBV5-1; D: TRBD1; J: TRBJ2-7; CDR3: CASSLGDRVSEQYF; DNA: TGCGCCAGCAGCTTAGGGGACAGGGTCAGCGAGCAGTACTTC
size: many; V: TRBV11-2; D: TRBD2; J: TRBJ2-7; CDR3: CASSRTSGRDEQYF; DNA: TGTGCCAGCAGCAGGACTAGCGGGAGGGACGAGCAGTACTTC
size: few; V: TRBV6-2/TRBV6-3; D: .; J: TRBJ2-1; CDR3: CATDPGASPYNEQFF; DNA: TGTGCCACCGACCCGGGGGCTTCCCCCTACAATGAGCAGTTCTTC
size: .; V: TRBV28; D: .; J: TRBJ1-4; CDR3: CASSLSGAGFDEKLFF; DNA: TGTGCCAGCAGTTTATCCGGGGCAGGGTTTGATGAAAAACTGTTTTTT
size: many; V: TRBV12-3/TRBV12-4; D: .; J: TRBJ2-2; CDR3: CASSLGLTGELFF; DNA: TGTGCCAGCAGTTTAGGTCTCACCGGGGAGCTGTTTTTT
size: few; V: TRBV10-3; D: TRBD1; J: TRBJ2-7; CDR3: CAIGPGQRMTEQYF; DNA: TGTGCCATCGGCCCGGGACAGAGGATGACGGAGCAGTACTTC
size: .; V: TRBV4-2; D: .; J: TRBJ2-7; CDR3: CASSEIVGSYEQYF; DNA: TGTGCCAGCAGCGAGATAGTAGGCTCCTACGAGCAGTACTTC
size: few; V: TRBV7-8; D: .; J: TRBJ2-7; CDR3: CASSLHPGSDEQYF; DNA: TGTGCCAGCAGCCTCCACCCGGGGTCCGACGAGCAGTACTTC
size: .; V: TRBV6-1; D: .; J: TRBJ2-5; CDR3: CASSLLEGQETQYF; DNA: TGTGCCAGCAGTCTCTTAGAGGGCCAAGAGACCCAGTACTTC